Described below is a single T cell receptor beta chain sequence and its context. The same CDR3 arises from other DNA sequences in this sample as well. TCRdb's table, derived via immunoSEQ multiplex PCR, lists solely in-frame clones and lacks some. Of roughly 230,000 clones in the sample, around 86% were seen once. Cohorts were determined from participant-reported clinical history. This sample stems from a study of blood T cell repertoires in COVID-19. Study summary: Recovered status in Cohort 3 required two negative PCRs, clearance, or symptom resolution. T cells, B-cell-depleted T cells, or PBMCs provided the cDNA or gDNA that served as material.

Germline loops: CDR1 LNHDA, CDR2 SQIVND (reference sequence). This CDR3 is built from 15 residues. V lost 2 bases, J lost 0 bases, and 11 bases lay in between. The TCR comes from a man in his thirties or forties in a cohort exposed to, infected with or recovered from COVID-19 (not recorded which). This chain connects TRBV19 to TRBJ2-7, with D perhaps matching TRBD2 (6 bases). The sample comprised PBMCs or T cells enriched from blood (not recorded which). The CDR3 coding sequence is TGTGCCAGTAGTATAACAAGCGGGTCCTCCTACGAGCAGTACTTC. As protein: CASSITSGSSYEQYF.